This T cell receptor (beta chain) came from a study of CD8 T cells in ankylosing spondylitis. This clonotype has just a few counts. Its specificity is not known. Study-level findings and limits: Among TCR beta sequences, a motif of 7 to 9 highly homologous variants appeared characteristic of ankylosing spondylitis blood.

This CDR3 has 14 amino acids. Germline V lookup: CDR1 SGHRS, CDR2 YFSETQ. V lost 2 bases to trimming and J lost 3 bases; unmatched junction nucleotides: 3. One entry per CDR3 protein results from TCRdb running MiXCR on the 5' RACE reads. The sample has under 550,000 distinct CDR3 sequences; roughly a quarter are singletons. Material for sequencing was blood, either unsorted or a sorted T cell fraction (not recorded which). The source is a male donor with ankylosing spondylitis. The genes are TRBV5-1 and TRBJ2-3; 7 bases map to TRBD2. The CDR3 nucleotides read TGCGCCAGCAGCTTCCTACTAGCGACAGATACGCAGTATTTT. It yields the protein CASSFLLATDTQYF.